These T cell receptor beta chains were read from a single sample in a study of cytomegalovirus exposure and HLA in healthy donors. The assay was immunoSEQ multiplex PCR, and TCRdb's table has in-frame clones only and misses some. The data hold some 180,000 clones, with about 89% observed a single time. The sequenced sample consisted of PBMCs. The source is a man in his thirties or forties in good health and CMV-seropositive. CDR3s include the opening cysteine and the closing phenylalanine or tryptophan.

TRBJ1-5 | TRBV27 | CASSYQAGGGNQPQHF
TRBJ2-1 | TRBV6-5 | CASQSTSGSGDEQFF
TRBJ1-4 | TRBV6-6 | CASSYRDRNEKLFF
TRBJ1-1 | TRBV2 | CASRGTGWNTEAFF
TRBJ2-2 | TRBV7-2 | CASSLGLRFAKGAGELFF
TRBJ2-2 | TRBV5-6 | CASSLAGVSENTGELFF
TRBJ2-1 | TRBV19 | CASSIGQVDNEQFF
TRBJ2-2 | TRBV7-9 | CASSNYRSTGELFF
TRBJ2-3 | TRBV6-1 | CASRPREADTQYF
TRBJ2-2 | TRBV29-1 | CSVERGSGELFF
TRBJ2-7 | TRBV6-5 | CASGETGTGAYEQYF
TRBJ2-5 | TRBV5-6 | CASSLLLQKETQYF
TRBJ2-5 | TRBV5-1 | CASSSLGTQETQYF
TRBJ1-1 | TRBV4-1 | CASSQFAGTEAFF
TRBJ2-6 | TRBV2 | CASSDVAGANVLTF
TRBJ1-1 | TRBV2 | CASSVDPYRGTWNTEAFF
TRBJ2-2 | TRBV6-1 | CASDRPNTGELFF